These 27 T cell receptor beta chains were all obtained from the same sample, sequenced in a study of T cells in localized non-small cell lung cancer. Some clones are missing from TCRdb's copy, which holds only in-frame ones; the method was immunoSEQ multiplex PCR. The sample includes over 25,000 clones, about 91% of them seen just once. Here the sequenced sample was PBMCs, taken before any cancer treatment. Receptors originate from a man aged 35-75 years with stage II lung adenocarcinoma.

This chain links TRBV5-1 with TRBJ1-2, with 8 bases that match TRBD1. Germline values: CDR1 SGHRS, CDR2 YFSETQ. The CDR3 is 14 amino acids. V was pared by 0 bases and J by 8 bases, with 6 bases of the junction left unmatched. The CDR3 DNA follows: TGCGCCAGCAGCTTGGCCCAGGGGGCAGAGGGCTACACCTTC. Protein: CASSLAQGAEGYTF.

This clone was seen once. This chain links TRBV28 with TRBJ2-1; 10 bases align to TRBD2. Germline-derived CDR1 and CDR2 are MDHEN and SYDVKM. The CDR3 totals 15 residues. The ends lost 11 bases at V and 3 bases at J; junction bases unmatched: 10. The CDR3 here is CAGPSWTSGYNEQFF. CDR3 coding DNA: TGTGCCGGGCCGTCCTGGACTAGCGGCTACAATGAGCAGTTCTTC.

The CDR3 sequence is CASSQGRLGAETQYF. In DNA, the CDR3 is TGCGCCAGCAGCCAGGGAAGACTAGGCGCGGAGACCCAGTACTTC. The genes are TRBV4-1 and TRBJ2-5; a possible D gene is TRBD2 (6 bases). V was shortened by 3 bases and J by 5 bases, with 16 bases between the two germline ends. CDR1 and CDR2 from the germline V gene are MGHRA and YSYEKL. This CDR3 is built from 15 residues.

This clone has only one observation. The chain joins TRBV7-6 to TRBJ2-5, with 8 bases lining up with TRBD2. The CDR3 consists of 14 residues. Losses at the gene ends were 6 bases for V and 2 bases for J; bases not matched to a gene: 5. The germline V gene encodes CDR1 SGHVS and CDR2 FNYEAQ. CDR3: CASSSGTRQETQYF. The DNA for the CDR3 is TGTGCCAGCAGTTCCGGGACTAGACAAGAGACCCAGTACTTC.

The CDR3 loop is CASSDRGRETQYF. Here the CDR3 DNA reads TGTGCCAGCAGCGACAGGGGGCGAGAGACCCAGTACTTC. The rearrangement links TRBV7-2 to TRBJ2-5, with TRBD1 matching 10 bases. Germline V CDR1 and CDR2: SGHTA, FQGNSA. The CDR3 length is 13 residues. The ends lost 5 bases at V and 4 bases at J; junction bases unmatched: 1.

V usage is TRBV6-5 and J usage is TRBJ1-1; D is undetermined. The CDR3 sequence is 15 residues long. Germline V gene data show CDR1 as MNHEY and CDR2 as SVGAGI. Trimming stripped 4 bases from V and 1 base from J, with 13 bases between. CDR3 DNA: TGTGCCAGCAGTTCCTCTCAGCAGCGGAACACTGAAGCTTTCTTT. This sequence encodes CASSSSQQRNTEAFF.

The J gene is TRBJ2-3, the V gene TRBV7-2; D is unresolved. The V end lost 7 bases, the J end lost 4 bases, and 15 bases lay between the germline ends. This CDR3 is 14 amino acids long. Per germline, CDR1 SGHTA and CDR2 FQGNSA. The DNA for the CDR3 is TGTGCCAGCAACCCCGACTTGTCGGCAGATACGCAGTATTTT. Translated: CASNPDLSADTQYF. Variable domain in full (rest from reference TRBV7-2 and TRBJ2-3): GAGVSQSPSNKVTEKGKDVELRCDPISGHTALYWYRQSLGQGLEFLIYFQGNSAPDKSGLPSDRFSAERTGGSVSTLTIQRTQQEDSAVYLCASNPDLSADTQYFGPGTRLTVL.

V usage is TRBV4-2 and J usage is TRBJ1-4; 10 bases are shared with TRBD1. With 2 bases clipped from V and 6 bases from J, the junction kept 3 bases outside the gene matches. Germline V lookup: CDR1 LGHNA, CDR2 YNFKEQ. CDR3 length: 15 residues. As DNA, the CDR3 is TGTGCCAGCAGCCAAACCGGGACAGGGGATGAAAAACTGTTTTTT. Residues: CASSQTGTGDEKLFF.

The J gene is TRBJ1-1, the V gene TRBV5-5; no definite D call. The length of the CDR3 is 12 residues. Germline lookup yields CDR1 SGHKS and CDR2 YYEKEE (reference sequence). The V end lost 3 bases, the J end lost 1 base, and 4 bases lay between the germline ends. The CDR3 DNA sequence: TGTGCCAGCAGCTGGGGGAACACTGAAGCTTTCTTT. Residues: CASSWGNTEAFF. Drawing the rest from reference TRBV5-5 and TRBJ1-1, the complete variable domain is DAGVTQSPTHLIKTRGQQVTLRCSPISGHKSVSWYQQVLGQGPQFIFQYYEKEERGRGNFPDRFSARQFPNYSSELNVNALLLGDSALYLCASSWGNTEAFFGQGTRLTVV.

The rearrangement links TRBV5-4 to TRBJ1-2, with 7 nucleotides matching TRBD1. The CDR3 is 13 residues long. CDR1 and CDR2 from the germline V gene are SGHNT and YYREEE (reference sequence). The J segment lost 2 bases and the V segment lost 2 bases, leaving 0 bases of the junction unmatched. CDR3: CASSLQGNYGYTF. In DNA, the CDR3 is TGTGCCAGCAGCTTACAGGGGAACTATGGCTACACCTTC.

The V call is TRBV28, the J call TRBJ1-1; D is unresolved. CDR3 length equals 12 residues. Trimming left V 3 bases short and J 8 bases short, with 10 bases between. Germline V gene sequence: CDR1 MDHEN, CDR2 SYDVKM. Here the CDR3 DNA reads TGTGCCAGCAGTTTGGGAATACAAGAAGCTTTCTTT. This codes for CASSLGIQEAFF.

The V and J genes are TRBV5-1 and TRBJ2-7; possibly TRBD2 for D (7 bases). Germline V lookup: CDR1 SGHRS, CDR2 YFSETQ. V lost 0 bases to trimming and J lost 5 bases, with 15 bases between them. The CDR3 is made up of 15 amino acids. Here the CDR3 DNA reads TGCGCCAGCAGCTTGGGACTTCTCGGGGGGCACGAGCAGTACTTC. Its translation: CASSLGLLGGHEQYF.

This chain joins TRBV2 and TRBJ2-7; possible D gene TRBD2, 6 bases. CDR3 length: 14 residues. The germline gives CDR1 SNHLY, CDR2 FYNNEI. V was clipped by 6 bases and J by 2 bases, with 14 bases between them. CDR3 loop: CASSGRDSPYEQYF. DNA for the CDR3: TGTGCCAGCAGCGGTCGGGACTCCCCCTACGAGCAGTACTTC. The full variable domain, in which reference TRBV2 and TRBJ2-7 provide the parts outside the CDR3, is EPEVTQTPSHQVTQMGQEVILRCVPISNHLYFYWYRQILGQKVEFLVSFYNNEISEKSEIFDDQFSVERPDGSNFTLKIRSTKLEDSAMYFCASSGRDSPYEQYFGPGTRLTVT.

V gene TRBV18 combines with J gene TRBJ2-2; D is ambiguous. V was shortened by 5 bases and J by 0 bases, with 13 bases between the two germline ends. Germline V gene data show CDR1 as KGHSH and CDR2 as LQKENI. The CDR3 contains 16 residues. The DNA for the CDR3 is TGTGCCAGCTCAGCCTTCGGGTCTACGAACACCGGGGAGCTGTTTTTT. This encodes CASSAFGSTNTGELFF.

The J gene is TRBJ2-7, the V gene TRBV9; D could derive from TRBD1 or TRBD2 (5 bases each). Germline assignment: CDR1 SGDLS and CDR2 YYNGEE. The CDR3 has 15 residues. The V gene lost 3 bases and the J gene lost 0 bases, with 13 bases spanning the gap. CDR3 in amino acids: CASSAAGSPSYEQYF. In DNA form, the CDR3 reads TGTGCCAGCAGCGCCGCAGGGAGCCCCTCCTACGAGCAGTACTTC.

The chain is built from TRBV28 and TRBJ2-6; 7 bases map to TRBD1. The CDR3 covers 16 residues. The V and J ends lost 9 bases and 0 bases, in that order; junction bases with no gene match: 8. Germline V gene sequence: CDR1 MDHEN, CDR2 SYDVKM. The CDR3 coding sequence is TGTGCCAGTCGGGACAGACTAAGCTCTGGGGCCAACGTCCTGACTTTC. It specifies CASRDRLSSGANVLTF.

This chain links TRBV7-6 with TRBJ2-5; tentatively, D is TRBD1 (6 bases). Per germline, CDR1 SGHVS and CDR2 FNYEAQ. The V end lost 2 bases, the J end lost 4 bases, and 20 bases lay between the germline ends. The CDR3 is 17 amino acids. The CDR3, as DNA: TGTGCCAGCAGCTTAAGGGACAAACGGTCCATTTCAGAGACCCAGTACTTC. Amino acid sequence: CASSLRDKRSISETQYF.

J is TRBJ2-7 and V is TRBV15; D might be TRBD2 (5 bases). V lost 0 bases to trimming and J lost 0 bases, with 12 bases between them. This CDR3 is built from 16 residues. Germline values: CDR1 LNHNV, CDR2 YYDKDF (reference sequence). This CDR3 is CATSRDLRGSSYEQYF. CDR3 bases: TGTGCCACCAGCAGAGATCTCCGGGGATCCTCCTACGAGCAGTACTTC.

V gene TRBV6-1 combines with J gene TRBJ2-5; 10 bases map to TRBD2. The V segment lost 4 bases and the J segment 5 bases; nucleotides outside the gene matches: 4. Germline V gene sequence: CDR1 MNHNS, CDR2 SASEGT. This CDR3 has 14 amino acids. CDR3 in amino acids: CASSGTSGGETQYF. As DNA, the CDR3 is TGTGCCAGCAGTGGGACTAGCGGAGGGGAGACCCAGTACTTC.

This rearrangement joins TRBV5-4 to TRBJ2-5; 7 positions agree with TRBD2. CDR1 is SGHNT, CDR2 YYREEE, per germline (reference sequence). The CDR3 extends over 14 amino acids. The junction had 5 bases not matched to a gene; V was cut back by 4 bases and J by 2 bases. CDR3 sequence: CASSREAIQETQYF. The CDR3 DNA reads TGTGCCAGCAGCCGGGAGGCGATACAAGAGACCCAGTACTTC. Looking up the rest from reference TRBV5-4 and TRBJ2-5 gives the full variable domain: ETGVTQSPTHLIKTRGQQVTLRCSSQSGHNTVSWYQQALGQGPQFIFQYYREEENGRGNFPPRFSGLQFPNYSSELNVNALELDDSALYLCASSREAIQETQYFGPGTRLLVL.

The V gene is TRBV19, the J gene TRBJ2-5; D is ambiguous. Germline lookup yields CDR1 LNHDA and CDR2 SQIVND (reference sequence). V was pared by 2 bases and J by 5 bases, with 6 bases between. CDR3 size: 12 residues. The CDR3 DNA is TGTGCCAGTAGTATACTCGGGGAGACCCAGTACTTC. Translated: CASSILGETQYF.

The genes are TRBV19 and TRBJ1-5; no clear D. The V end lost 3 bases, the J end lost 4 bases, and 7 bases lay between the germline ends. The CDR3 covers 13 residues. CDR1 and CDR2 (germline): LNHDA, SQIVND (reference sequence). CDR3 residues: CASSITSNQPQHF. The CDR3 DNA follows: TGTGCCAGTAGTATCACCAGTAATCAGCCCCAGCATTTT.

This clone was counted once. CDR3 loop: CASSLDLTGLAGGNEQFF. The CDR3 DNA is TGTGCCAGCAGCTTAGATCTAACAGGGCTAGCGGGAGGAAATGAGCAGTTCTTC. The chain combines TRBV11-2 with TRBJ2-1; 11 bases map to TRBD2. The ends lost 0 bases at V and 7 bases at J; junction bases unmatched: 11. Germline V lookup: CDR1 SGHAT, CDR2 FQNNGV. There are 18 residues in the CDR3.

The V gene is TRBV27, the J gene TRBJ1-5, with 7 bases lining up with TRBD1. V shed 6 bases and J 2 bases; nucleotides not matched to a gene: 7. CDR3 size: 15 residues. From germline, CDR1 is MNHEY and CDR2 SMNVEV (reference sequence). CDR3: CASRLGQVGNQPQHF. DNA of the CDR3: TGTGCCAGCAGACTTGGACAGGTGGGCAATCAGCCCCAGCATTTT.

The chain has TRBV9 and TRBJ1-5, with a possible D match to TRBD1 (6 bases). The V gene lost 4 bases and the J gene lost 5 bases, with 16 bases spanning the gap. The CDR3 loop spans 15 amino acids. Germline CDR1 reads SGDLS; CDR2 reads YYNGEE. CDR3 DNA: TGTGCCAGCAGCCTCGACGGGGGGGCGGATCAGCCCCAGCATTTT. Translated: CASSLDGGADQPQHF.

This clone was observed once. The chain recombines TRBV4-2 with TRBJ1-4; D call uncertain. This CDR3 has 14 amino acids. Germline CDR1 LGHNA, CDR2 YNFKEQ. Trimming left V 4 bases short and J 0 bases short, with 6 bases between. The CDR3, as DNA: TGTGCCAGCAGCCCCAGCTCAACTAATGAAAAACTGTTTTTT. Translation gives CASSPSSTNEKLFF.

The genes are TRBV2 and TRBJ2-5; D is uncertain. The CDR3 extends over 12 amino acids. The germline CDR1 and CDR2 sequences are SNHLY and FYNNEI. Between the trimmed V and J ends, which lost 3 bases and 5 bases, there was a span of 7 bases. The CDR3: CASSEVGETQYF. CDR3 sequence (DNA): TGTGCCAGCAGTGAGGTAGGGGAGACCCAGTACTTC.